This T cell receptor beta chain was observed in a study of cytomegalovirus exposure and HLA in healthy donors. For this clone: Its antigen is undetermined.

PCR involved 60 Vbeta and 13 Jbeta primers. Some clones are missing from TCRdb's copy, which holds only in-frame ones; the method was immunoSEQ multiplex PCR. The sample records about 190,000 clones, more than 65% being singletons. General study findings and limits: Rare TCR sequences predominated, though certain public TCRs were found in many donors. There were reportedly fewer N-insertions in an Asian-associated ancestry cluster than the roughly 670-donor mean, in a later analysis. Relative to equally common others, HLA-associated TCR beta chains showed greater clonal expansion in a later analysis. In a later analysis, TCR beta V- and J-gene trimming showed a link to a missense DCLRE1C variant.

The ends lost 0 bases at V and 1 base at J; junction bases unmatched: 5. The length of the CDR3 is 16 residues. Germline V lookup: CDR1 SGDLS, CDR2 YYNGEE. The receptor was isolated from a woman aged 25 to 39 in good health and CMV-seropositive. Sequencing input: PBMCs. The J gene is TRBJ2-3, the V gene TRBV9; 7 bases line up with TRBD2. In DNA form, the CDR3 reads TGTGCCAGCAGCGTAGGCGGCGGGAGAGGCACAGATACGCAGTATTTT. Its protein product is CASSVGGGRGTDTQYF.